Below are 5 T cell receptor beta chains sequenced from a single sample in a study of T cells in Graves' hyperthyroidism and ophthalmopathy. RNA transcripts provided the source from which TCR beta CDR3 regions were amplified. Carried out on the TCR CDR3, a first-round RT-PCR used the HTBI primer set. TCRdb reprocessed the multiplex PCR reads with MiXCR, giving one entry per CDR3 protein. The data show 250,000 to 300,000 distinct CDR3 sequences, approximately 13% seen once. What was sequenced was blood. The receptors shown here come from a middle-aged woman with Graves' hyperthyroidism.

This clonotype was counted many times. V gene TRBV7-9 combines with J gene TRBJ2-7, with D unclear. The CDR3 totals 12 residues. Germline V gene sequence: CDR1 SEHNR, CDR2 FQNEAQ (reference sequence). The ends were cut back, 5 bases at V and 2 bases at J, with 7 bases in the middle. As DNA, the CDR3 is TGTGCCAGCAGCAACCAAGCCTACGAGCAGTACTTC. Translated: CASSNQAYEQYF.

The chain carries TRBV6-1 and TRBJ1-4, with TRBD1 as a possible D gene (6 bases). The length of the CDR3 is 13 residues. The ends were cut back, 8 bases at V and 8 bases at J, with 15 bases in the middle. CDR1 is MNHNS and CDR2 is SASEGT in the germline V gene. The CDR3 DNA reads TGTGCCAGCGGACAGCACCGGAGGGAAAAACTGTTTTTT. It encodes CASGQHRREKLFF.

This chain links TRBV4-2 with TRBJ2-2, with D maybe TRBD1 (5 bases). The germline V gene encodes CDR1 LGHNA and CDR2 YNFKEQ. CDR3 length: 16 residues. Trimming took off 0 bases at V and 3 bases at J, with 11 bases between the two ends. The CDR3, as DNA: TGTGCCAGCAGCCAAGAGGGCAGGGAAGACACCGGGGAGCTGTTTTTT. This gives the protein CASSQEGREDTGELFF.

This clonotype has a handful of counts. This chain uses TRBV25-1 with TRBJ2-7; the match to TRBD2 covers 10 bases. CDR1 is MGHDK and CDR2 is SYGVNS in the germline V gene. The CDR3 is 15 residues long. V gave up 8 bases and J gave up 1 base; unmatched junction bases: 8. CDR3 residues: CASGRLAGISYEQYF. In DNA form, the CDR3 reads TGTGCCAGCGGCCGACTAGCGGGTATTTCCTACGAGCAGTACTTC.

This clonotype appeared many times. The CDR3 DNA follows: TGCAGTGCCACGGACCGCAGCACAGATACGCAGTATTTT. The encoded protein is CSATDRSTDTQYF. This rearrangement joins TRBV20-1 to TRBJ2-3; no clear D. CDR1 DFQATT and CDR2 SNEGSKA come from the germline V gene (reference sequence). Trimming cost V 6 bases and J 0 bases, with 10 bases left between them. This CDR3 spans 13 amino acids.